This T cell receptor (beta chain) was documented in a study of T cells in Graves' hyperthyroidism and ophthalmopathy. This CDR3 is built from 15 residues. V lost 0 bases and J lost 0, with 9 bases in between. The germline gives CDR1 ENHRY, CDR2 SYGVKD. General study findings and limits: Ophthalmopathy was model-predicted a median roughly six months pre-onset. The blood repertoire included most of the expanded thyroid clonotypes above 0.001.

RNA transcripts provided the source from which TCR beta CDR3 regions were amplified. Primed by the HTBI set, a first-round RT-PCR was run on the TCR CDR3. TCRdb independently ran MiXCR on the multiplex PCR reads; one entry per CDR3 protein. The table has about 530,000 distinct CDR3 sequences, more than 15% seen once. This clonotype was detected many times. The target antigen is unknown. The sequence came from a woman aged 18-35 years with Graves' ophthalmopathy. The source material was blood. V and J are TRBV10-3 and TRBJ2-7; D is undetermined. The CDR3 nucleotides read TGTGCCATCAGTGAGTCGGACGGGTCCTCCTACGAGCAGTACTTC. Translation gives CAISESDGSSYEQYF.